One sample yielded the 28 T cell receptor beta chains listed below, sequenced in a study of cytomegalovirus exposure and HLA in healthy donors. PCR involved 60 Vbeta and 13 Jbeta primers. TCRdb's copy holds only in-frame clones and misses some; the assay was immunoSEQ multiplex PCR. This table holds 120,000 to 150,000 clones, roughly 79% found once. Input material: PBMCs. The receptors shown here come from a woman under 40 in good health and CMV-seronegative.

Comments on this clone: Compared with germline, one end of the junction differs, possibly owing to a read error. The genes are TRBV6-6 and TRBJ2-5; 7 bases are a match to TRBD2. The CDR3 runs to 13 residues. Germline values: CDR1 MNHNY, CDR2 SVGAGI (reference sequence). The CDR3 nucleotides read TGTGCCAGCAGCCAGGGACTACTAGAGCCCCAGTACTTC. The encoded protein is CASSQGLLEPQYF.

V gene TRBV6-6 combines with J gene TRBJ1-2, with TRBD1 matching 9 bases. J was trimmed by 4 bases and V by 4 bases; bases with no gene match: 7. The CDR3 covers 15 residues. Looked up from germline, CDR1 is MNHNY and CDR2 is SVGAGI (reference sequence). This CDR3 is CASSSGTGTSYGYTF. In DNA, the CDR3 is TGTGCCAGCAGTTCCGGGACAGGGACGAGCTATGGCTACACCTTC.

This chain links TRBV7-6 with TRBJ1-6; 7 nucleotides match TRBD1. CDR3 size: 15 residues. Trimming at V came to 1 base and at J to 10 bases, leaving 7 bases not matched to a gene. Germline loops: CDR1 SGHVS, CDR2 FNYEAQ. The CDR3 spells CASSLGYRGRSPLHF. The CDR3, as DNA: TGTGCCAGCAGCTTAGGGTACAGGGGCAGGTCACCCCTCCACTTT. The full variable domain, rest sourced from reference TRBV7-6 and TRBJ1-6, is GAGVSQSPRYKVTKRGQDVALRCDPISGHVSLYWYRQALGQGPEFLTYFNYEAQQDKSGLPNDRFSAERPEGSISTLTIQRTEQRDSAMYRCASSLGYRGRSPLHFGNGTRLTVT.

The chain recombines TRBV28 with TRBJ1-2; 8 nucleotides agree with TRBD1. Trimming took 1 base from V and 4 from J; bases not matched to a gene: 2. The CDR3 has 14 amino acids. Germline V CDR1 and CDR2: MDHEN, SYDVKM. The CDR3 reads CASSLSGGAYGYTF. The CDR3 bases are TGTGCCAGCAGTTTATCAGGGGGCGCCTATGGCTACACCTTC.

CDR3 DNA: TGCGCCAGCAGCACCCGGGACAGGTCGACCTACGAGCAGTACTTC. This encodes CASSTRDRSTYEQYF. The chain is built from TRBV5-1 and TRBJ2-5; TRBD1 aligns across 8 bases. The closer fit of TRBJ2-7 to the DNA end suggests the J call may be wrong. Germline CDR1 and CDR2: SGHRS and YFSETQ. The CDR3 runs to 15 residues.

The CDR3 reads CASSSYFYEQYF. The DNA for the CDR3 is TGTGCCAGCAGCTCTTACTTCTACGAGCAGTACTTC. The rearrangement links TRBV5-6 to TRBJ2-7; D is uncertain. The CDR3 totals 12 residues. Per germline, CDR1 SGHDT and CDR2 YYEEEE. V was shortened by 3 bases and J by 3 bases, with 7 bases between the two germline ends. The variable domain in full, with the rest retrieved from reference TRBV5-6 and TRBJ2-7, is DAGVTQSPTHLIKTRGQQVTLRCSPKSGHDTVSWYQQALGQGPQFIFQYYEEEERQRGNFPDRFSGHQFPNYSSELNVNALLLGDSALYLCASSSYFYEQYFGPGTRLTVT.

The chain employs TRBV30 and TRBJ1-2; D is uncertain. CDR3 size: 13 residues. V was shortened by 0 bases and J by 0 bases, with 5 bases between the two germline ends. Per the germline V gene, CDR1 is GTSNPN and CDR2 is SVGIG (reference sequence). The CDR3 region is CAWSVEANYGYTF. In DNA, the CDR3 is TGTGCCTGGAGTGTAGAGGCTAACTATGGCTACACCTTC.

The chain has TRBV6-1 and TRBJ1-5; 8 bases are shared with TRBD1. The CDR3 loop spans 15 amino acids. After removal of 7 bases from V and 2 bases from J, the junction contained 7 bases not matched to a gene. Per the germline V gene, CDR1 is MNHNS and CDR2 is SASEGT. CDR3 bases: TGTGCCAGCAAGATCCAGGGGGCAGGCAATCAGCCCCAGCATTTT. Translating it yields CASKIQGAGNQPQHF.

The rearrangement links TRBV5-4 to TRBJ1-6, with 10 bases aligning to TRBD1. Germline V lookup: CDR1 SGHNT, CDR2 YYREEE (reference sequence). The ends lost 3 bases at V and 1 base at J; junction bases unmatched: 10. This CDR3 comprises 19 residues. CDR3 protein: CASSSRTGGGGSYNSPLHF. The CDR3 nucleotides read TGTGCCAGCAGCTCCCGGACAGGGGGTGGAGGGTCCTATAATTCACCCCTCCACTTT.

The chain employs TRBV2 and TRBJ2-1; TRBD1 is a possible D gene (6 bases). The V gene lost 6 bases and the J gene lost 3 bases, with 12 bases spanning the gap. The CDR3 sequence is 14 residues long. The germline gives CDR1 SNHLY, CDR2 FYNNEI. CDR3 nucleotides: TGTGCCAGCAGCCTCGAAGGGGGCTACAATGAGCAGTTCTTC. This encodes CASSLEGGYNEQFF.

This chain uses TRBV20-1 with TRBJ1-4; a possible D gene is TRBD1 (5 bases). Between the trimmed V and J ends, which lost 2 bases and 8 bases, there was a span of 6 bases. The CDR3 contains 11 residues. Germline V lookup: CDR1 DFQATT, CDR2 SNEGSKA (reference sequence). The CDR3 region has the DNA TGCAGTGCTAGACGGGGGGAAAAACTGTTTTTT. It specifies CSARRGEKLFF.

This clone was observed a handful of times. The chain recombines TRBV7-9 with TRBJ1-1; D is possibly TRBD1 (5 bases). The germline CDR1 and CDR2 sequences are SEHNR and FQNEAQ (reference sequence). The V end was cut by 3 bases, the J end by 4 bases, with 12 bases between. The length of the CDR3 is 14 residues. The CDR3 sequence is CASSLTASFTEAFF. CDR3 DNA sequence: TGTGCCAGCAGCTTGACAGCTTCTTTCACTGAAGCTTTCTTT.

The count of this clone is one. The chain recombines TRBV10-3 with TRBJ2-5, with a weak D call TRBD1 (5 bases). This CDR3 is 18 amino acids long. Trimming cost V 0 bases and J 1 base, with 18 bases left between them. The germline CDR1 and CDR2 sequences are ENHRY and SYGVKD. CDR3 in amino acids: CAISESWSGLGIQETQYF. The DNA for the CDR3 is TGTGCCATCAGTGAGTCGTGGTCAGGGCTAGGAATCCAAGAGACCCAGTACTTC.

The V gene is TRBV11-2, the J gene TRBJ2-7; a weak D match, TRBD2 (5 bases). Germline V gene data show CDR1 as SGHAT and CDR2 as FQNNGV. Trimming removed 4 bases at V and 5 bases at J, with 15 bases between. This CDR3 is 14 amino acids long. The CDR3, as DNA: TGTGCCAGCAGCTCCCCCCGGGGAGCGGACGAGCAGTACTTC. The encoded protein is CASSSPRGADEQYF.

This clone has just a few counts. The chain uses TRBV27 and TRBJ2-6, with D maybe TRBD1 (6 bases). Trimming shortened V by 5 bases and J by 2 bases, and 16 bases separated the two germline ends. The germline V gene has CDR1 MNHEY and CDR2 SMNVEV (reference sequence). The CDR3 length is 17 residues. The CDR3 reads CASSPPLQGTGANVLTF. The CDR3 DNA reads as TGTGCCAGCAGTCCTCCCCTACAGGGAACTGGGGCCAACGTCCTGACTTTC.

The rearrangement joins TRBV18 to TRBJ1-3; D remains ambiguous. Germline values: CDR1 KGHSH, CDR2 LQKENI. The V end lost 2 bases, the J end lost 4 bases, and 6 bases lay between the germline ends. The CDR3 is 13 amino acids. The DNA for the CDR3 is TGTGCCAGCTCACCATACGCGGGAAACACCATATATTTT. This codes for CASSPYAGNTIYF.

This clone was detected only a few times. J is TRBJ1-1 and V is TRBV27; D gene ambiguous. V lost 6 bases to trimming and J lost 0 bases, with 8 bases between them. Germline V lookup: CDR1 MNHEY, CDR2 SMNVEV (reference sequence). The CDR3 contains 13 residues. CDR3 residues: CASRAYMNTEAFF. CDR3 DNA: TGTGCCAGCAGGGCATACATGAACACTGAAGCTTTCTTT.

Worth noting for this clone: Mismatch with germline at one junction end may stem from a read error. The chain recombines TRBV29-1 with TRBJ1-2; 8 bases fit TRBD1. This CDR3 has 12 amino acids. The germline V gene has CDR1 SQVTM and CDR2 ANQGSEA. CDR3 residues: CSVPLRDRSFSF. CDR3 nucleotides: TGCAGCGTTCCCCTAAGGGACAGGTCTTTCTCCTTC.

This chain uses TRBV7-9 with TRBJ2-2, with D perhaps TRBD1 (6 bases). Germline V gene sequence: CDR1 SEHNR, CDR2 FQNEAQ (reference sequence). The CDR3 loop spans 15 amino acids. The V end was cut by 3 bases, the J end by 4 bases, with 12 bases between. The CDR3 DNA reads TGTGCCAGCAGCTTGGTGGGACAAGTCACCGGGGAGCTGTTTTTT. It specifies CASSLVGQVTGELFF.

This chain joins TRBV7-2 and TRBJ2-1; D ambiguous. CDR1 and CDR2 from the germline V gene are SGHTA and FQGNSA. Trimming removed 3 bases from V and 9 bases from J, with 6 bases in between. The CDR3 extends over 11 amino acids. CDR3 nucleotide sequence: TGTGCCAGCAGCTTGAGAATTGAGCAGTTCTTC. Amino acid sequence: CASSLRIEQFF.

As for this clone: Other nucleotide sequences from this sample produce the same CDR3. The chain joins TRBV5-1 to TRBJ1-2; TRBD1 matches 8 bases. The CDR3 covers 14 residues. The trim removed 2 bases at V and 4 bases at J, leaving 4 bases unmatched. CDR1 is SGHRS, CDR2 YFSETQ, per germline. The DNA of the CDR3 is TGCGCCAGCAGCTTCGGACAGGGAGGCTATGGCTACACCTTC. Its protein is CASSFGQGGYGYTF.

The rearrangement joins TRBV7-6 to TRBJ2-5; 9 bases are shared with TRBD1. The V gene's germline CDR1 is SGHVS and CDR2 FNYEAQ. The CDR3 covers 15 residues. With 4 bases clipped from V and 7 bases from J, the junction kept 10 bases outside the gene matches. CDR3 residues: CASSSTHRGQRTQYF. For the CDR3, the DNA is TGTGCCAGCAGCTCAACTCACAGGGGGCAAAGGACCCAGTACTTC.

This clone was seen a few times. The chain employs TRBV11-2 and TRBJ1-2; 9 nucleotides match TRBD1. CDR1 SGHAT and CDR2 FQNNGV come from the germline V gene. The CDR3 consists of 13 residues. Trimming took 1 base from V and 7 from J; bases not matched to a gene: 1. CDR3 DNA: TGTGCCAGCAGCTTAGGACAGGGGGTTGGCTACACCTTC. Translated, it gives CASSLGQGVGYTF. Together with reference TRBV11-2 and TRBJ1-2, the CDR3 gives the full variable domain: EAGVAQSPRYKIIEKRQSVAFWCNPISGHATLYWYQQILGQGPKLLIQFQNNGVVDDSQLPKDRFSAERLKGVDSTLKIQPAKLEDSAVYLCASSLGQGVGYTFGSGTRLTVV.

The chain couples TRBV10-3 to TRBJ2-3; a weak D match, TRBD2 (6 bases). The CDR3 is 16 residues long. The V and J ends lost 4 bases and 0 bases respectively, with 14 bases between them. Germline V lookup: CDR1 ENHRY, CDR2 SYGVKD. CDR3 DNA sequence: TGTGCCATCAGTGGGGGGTGGGGGACTAGCACAGATACGCAGTATTTT. It codes for CAISGGWGTSTDTQYF.

This clone was observed a single time. The chain couples TRBV10-3 to TRBJ2-1, with 7 bases that match TRBD2. The germline V gene has CDR1 ENHRY and CDR2 SYGVKD. The V gene end was trimmed by 0 bases and the J gene end by 2 bases; junction bases not matched to a gene: 7. This CDR3 comprises 17 residues. The CDR3 sequence is CAISESGGVAAYNEQFF. DNA for the CDR3: TGTGCCATCAGTGAGTCGGGGGGGGTAGCTGCCTACAATGAGCAGTTCTTC.

This chain joins TRBV10-3 and TRBJ2-5, with a tentative D call TRBD1 (6 bases). Germline assignment: CDR1 ENHRY and CDR2 SYGVKD. The CDR3 is made up of 13 amino acids. The ends were cut back, 5 bases at V and 2 bases at J, with 9 bases in the middle. CDR3 loop: CAISYGQQETQYF. Here the CDR3 DNA reads TGTGCCATCAGTTACGGACAGCAAGAGACCCAGTACTTC.

The gene calls are TRBV5-4 and TRBJ2-7; a weak D match, TRBD1 (6 bases). Per the germline V gene, CDR1 is SGHNT and CDR2 is YYREEE (reference sequence). Trimming removed 3 bases at V and 9 bases at J, with 13 bases between. This CDR3 is built from 12 residues. CDR3 residues: CASSSTTGAQYF. CDR3 nucleotide sequence: TGTGCCAGCAGCTCGACGACAGGTGCGCAGTACTTC.

The chain carries TRBV27 and TRBJ2-7, with 7 positions matching TRBD1. CDR3 length equals 15 residues. Trimming cost V 6 bases and J 0 bases; bases outside gene matches: 8. From germline, CDR1 is MNHEY and CDR2 SMNVEV (reference sequence). The chain's CDR3 is CASRPGQVTSYEQYF. DNA of the CDR3: TGTGCCAGCAGACCAGGACAGGTGACCTCCTACGAGCAGTACTTC.